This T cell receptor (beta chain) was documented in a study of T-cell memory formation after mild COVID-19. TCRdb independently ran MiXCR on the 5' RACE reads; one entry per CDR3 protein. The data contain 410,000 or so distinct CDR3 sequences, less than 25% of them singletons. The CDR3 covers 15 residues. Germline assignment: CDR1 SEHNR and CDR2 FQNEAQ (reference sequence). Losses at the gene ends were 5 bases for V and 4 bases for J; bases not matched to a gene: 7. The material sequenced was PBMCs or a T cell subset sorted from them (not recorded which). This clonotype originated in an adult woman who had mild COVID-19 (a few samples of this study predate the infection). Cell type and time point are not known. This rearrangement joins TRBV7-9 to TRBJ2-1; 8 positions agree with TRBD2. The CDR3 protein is CASSITAGEYNEQFF. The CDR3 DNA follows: TGTGCCAGCAGCATTACAGCGGGGGAATACAATGAGCAGTTCTTC.